This T cell receptor (beta chain) is drawn from a study of metastatic and nonmetastatic thyroid tumors. Trimming removed 10 bases from V and 0 bases from J, with 19 bases in between. Germline V gene data show CDR1 as ENHRY and CDR2 as SYGVKD. The CDR3 length is 16 residues. This clone was counted between two and nine times. Its antigen is not known. Whole-study results and caveats: Significantly higher TCR beta diversity was reportedly seen in malignant thyroid tumors than benign nodules, in blood and tumor.

TCRdb reprocessed the PCR reads via MiXCR. The data hold tens of thousands of clones, with under 30% observed a single time. All patients reached thyroid surgery having received no treatment beforehand. The rearrangement links TRBV10-3 to TRBJ2-1; tentatively, D is TRBD1 (7 bases). The sample consisted of blood. This TCR was sampled from a male donor with papillary thyroid cancer or a benign thyroid nodule (not recorded which). Some clones in this sample may be carry-over from other donors' samples. Here the CDR3 DNA reads TGTGCCACCCGGTCCTGGGGGGACAGCTCCTACAATGAGCAGTTCTTC. Translation gives CATRSWGDSSYNEQFF.